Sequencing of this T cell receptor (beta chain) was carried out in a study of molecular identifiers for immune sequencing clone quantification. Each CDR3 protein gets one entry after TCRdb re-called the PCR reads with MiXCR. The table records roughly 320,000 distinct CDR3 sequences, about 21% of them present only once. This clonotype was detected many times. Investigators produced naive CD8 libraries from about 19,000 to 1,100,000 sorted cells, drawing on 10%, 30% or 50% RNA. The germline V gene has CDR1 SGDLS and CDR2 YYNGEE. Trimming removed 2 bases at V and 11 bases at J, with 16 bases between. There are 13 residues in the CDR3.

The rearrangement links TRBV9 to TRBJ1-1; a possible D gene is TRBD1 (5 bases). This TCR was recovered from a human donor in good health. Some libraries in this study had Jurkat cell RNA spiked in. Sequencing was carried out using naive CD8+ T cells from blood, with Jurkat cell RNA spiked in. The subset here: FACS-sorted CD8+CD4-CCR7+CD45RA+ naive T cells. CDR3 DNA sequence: TGTGCCAGCAGCGTCGCTGGGGGAGAAGATGCTTTCTTT. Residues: CASSVAGGEDAFF.